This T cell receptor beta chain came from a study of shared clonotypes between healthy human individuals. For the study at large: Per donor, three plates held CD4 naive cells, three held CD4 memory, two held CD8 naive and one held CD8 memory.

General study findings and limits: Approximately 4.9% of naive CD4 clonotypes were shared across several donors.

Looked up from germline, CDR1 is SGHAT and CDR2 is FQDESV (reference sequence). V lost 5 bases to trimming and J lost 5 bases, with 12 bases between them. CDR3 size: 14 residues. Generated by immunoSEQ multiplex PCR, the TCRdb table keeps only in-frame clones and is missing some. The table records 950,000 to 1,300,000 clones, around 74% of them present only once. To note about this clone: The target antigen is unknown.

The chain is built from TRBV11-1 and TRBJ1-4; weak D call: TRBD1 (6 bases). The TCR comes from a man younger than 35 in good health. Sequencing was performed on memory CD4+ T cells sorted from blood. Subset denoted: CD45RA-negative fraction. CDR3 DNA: TGTGCCAGCAGCAGGCGGACAGAGAATGAAAAACTGTTTTTT. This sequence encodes CASSRRTENEKLFF.